Listed here is a single T cell receptor beta chain. The data originate from a study of blood T cell repertoires in COVID-19. Study at large: Spain, Italy and the United States supplied samples that represented acute and convalescent COVID-19.

Sequenced by immunoSEQ multiplex PCR; TCRdb stores in-frame clones only, minus some. The repertoire consists of about 380,000 clones, with 87% occurring once and the leading ten covering about 2.7%. The V segment lost 5 bases and the J segment 6 bases; nucleotides outside the gene matches: 14. Germline CDR1 is SEHNR and CDR2 is FQNEAQ (reference sequence). This CDR3 region has 16 residues. The chain is built from TRBV7-9 and TRBJ2-5, with TRBD1 matching 8 bases. The specimen sequenced was PBMCs or T cells enriched from blood (not recorded which). The clonotype originates from a woman in her 30s who had recovered from COVID-19. The CDR3 spells CASSLSRQGALQTQYF. The CDR3 DNA sequence: TGTGCCAGCAGCCTCTCCCGGCAGGGGGCTTTGCAGACCCAGTACTTC.